One and the same sample provided the 16 T cell receptor beta chains below, sequenced in a study of cytomegalovirus exposure and HLA in healthy donors. Primers for the PCR totalled 60 Vbeta and 13 Jbeta. Profiling relied on immunoSEQ multiplex PCR, and the TCRdb table lists in-frame clones only, not all of them. The sample shows around 76,000 clones, 60% to 85% of them seen only once. Sequenced sample: PBMCs. Source of these receptors: a man aged 40-49 years in good health and CMV-seronegative.

The chain uses TRBV18 and TRBJ2-7; no definite D call. The CDR3 totals 12 residues. Germline loops: CDR1 KGHSH, CDR2 LQKENI. Trimming cost V 5 bases and J 9 bases, with 14 bases left between them. The CDR3: CASSYNPRGQYF. The CDR3, as DNA: TGTGCCAGCTCATACAATCCCCGCGGGCAGTACTTC.

This chain joins TRBV6-5 and TRBJ2-7; D unresolved. The CDR3 sequence is 11 residues long. CDR1 and CDR2 from the germline V gene are MNHEY and SVGAGI. Trimming cost V 7 bases and J 3 bases, with 7 bases left between them. The CDR3 DNA is TGTGCCAGCACCGCTAGCTACGAGCAGTACTTC. It encodes CASTASYEQYF.

DNA for the CDR3: TGTGCCAGCAGCATCCGGGGGGGGCTGTTCACCGGGGAGCTGTTTTTT. The encoded protein is CASSIRGGLFTGELFF. The chain employs TRBV7-6 and TRBJ2-2; 8 bases match TRBD2. V was pared by 5 bases and J by 4 bases, with 9 bases of the junction left unmatched. Looked up from germline, CDR1 is SGHVS and CDR2 is FNYEAQ. This CDR3 has 16 residues.

This clone occurred a few times. For the CDR3, the DNA is TGCGCCAGCAGCTTGGGGGGACAGGGAGTGAAAAATGAGCAGTTCTTC. As protein: CASSLGGQGVKNEQFF. The chain carries TRBV5-1 and TRBJ2-1; 9 positions agree with TRBD1. The V and J ends lost 0 bases and 7 bases, in that order; junction bases with no gene match: 8. This CDR3 region has 16 residues. Per the germline V gene, CDR1 is SGHRS and CDR2 is YFSETQ. Using reference TRBV5-1 and TRBJ2-1 for the parts outside the CDR3, the full variable domain is KAGVTQTPRYLIKTRGQQVTLSCSPISGHRSVSWYQQTPGQGLQFLFEYFSETQRNKGNFPGRFSGRQFSNSRSEMNVSTLELGDSALYLCASSLGGQGVKNEQFFGPGTRLTVL.

The rearrangement joins TRBV5-1 to TRBJ2-3; 8 positions agree with TRBD1. J gave up 4 bases and V 4 bases, and 5 bases lay outside the gene matches. Germline CDR1 and CDR2: SGHRS and YFSETQ. CDR3 length: 14 residues. The CDR3 reads CASSPTGVADTQYF. In DNA, the CDR3 is TGCGCCAGCAGCCCGACAGGGGTGGCAGATACGCAGTATTTT.

V usage is TRBV18 and J usage is TRBJ1-5, with TRBD1 identical over 8 bases. The CDR3 loop spans 17 amino acids. The germline CDR1 and CDR2 sequences are KGHSH and LQKENI. Losses at the gene ends were 5 bases for V and 0 bases for J; bases not matched to a gene: 9. CDR3 in amino acids: CASSSGQAIYSNQPQHF. The CDR3 region has the DNA TGTGCCAGCTCATCGGGACAGGCGATTTATAGCAATCAGCCCCAGCATTTT. Filled out from reference TRBV18 and TRBJ1-5, the complete variable domain reads NAGVMQNPRHLVRRRGQEARLRCSPMKGHSHVYWYRQLPEEGLKFMVYLQKENIIDESGMPKERFSAEFPKEGPSILRIQQVVRGDSAAYFCASSSGQAIYSNQPQHFGDGTRLSIL.

This clone has a single count. The V and J genes are TRBV14 and TRBJ2-1; TRBD2 matches at 9 bases. The trim removed 4 bases at V and 10 bases at J, leaving 8 bases unmatched. The CDR3 has 14 residues. CDR1 is SGHDN, CDR2 FVKESK, per germline. The CDR3, as DNA: TGTGCCAGCAGCCGTAGCGGGAGTTCGGGGGAGCAGTTCTTC. The encoded protein is CASSRSGSSGEQFF.

This chain uses TRBV28 with TRBJ2-5, with 8 bases identical to TRBD1. V lost 8 bases to trimming and J lost 2 bases; unmatched junction nucleotides: 10. Germline CDR1 MDHEN, CDR2 SYDVKM. The CDR3 extends over 15 amino acids. The CDR3 nucleotides read TGTGCCAGCCAGGGGGCTAGCGTGTCTCAAGAGACCCAGTACTTC. Its translation is CASQGASVSQETQYF.

The chain recombines TRBV7-9 with TRBJ1-5, with TRBD1 matching over 9 bases. CDR1 and CDR2 (germline): SEHNR, FQNEAQ (reference sequence). The CDR3 is 17 amino acids. V lost 5 bases, J lost 2 bases, and 10 bases stayed unmatched. The CDR3 DNA reads as TGTGCCAGCAGCCTGAACCGGGACAGGGTGGGCAATCAGCCCCAGCATTTT. Its protein product is CASSLNRDRVGNQPQHF.

V usage is TRBV11-2 and J usage is TRBJ1-6; a weak D match, TRBD1 (5 bases). V was pared by 5 bases and J by 17 bases, with 19 bases between. The CDR3 sequence is 13 residues long. Germline V gene data show CDR1 as SGHAT and CDR2 as FQNNGV. The CDR3 nucleotides read TGTGCCAGCAGCCCCCCCGGGGGGAGACTGTTCCACTTT. Its protein is CASSPPGGRLFHF.

The chain links TRBV5-1 to TRBJ1-1; 9 bases fit TRBD1. Germline CDR1 SGHRS, CDR2 YFSETQ. V was clipped by 4 bases and J by 0 bases; unmatched bases: 4. The CDR3 consists of 15 residues. CDR3 loop: CASSPRTGVNTEAFF. DNA for the CDR3: TGCGCCAGCAGCCCGCGGACAGGGGTGAACACTGAAGCTTTCTTT.

There are a few counts of this clone. The chain combines TRBV18 with TRBJ2-1, with TRBD1 identical over 7 bases. V lost 3 bases to trimming and J lost 10 bases; unmatched junction nucleotides: 9. The CDR3 totals 14 residues. Germline assignment: CDR1 KGHSH and CDR2 LQKENI. The CDR3 sequence is CASSPGPTGLEQFF. Here the CDR3 DNA reads TGTGCCAGCTCACCCGGGCCGACAGGGCTCGAGCAGTTCTTC.

J is TRBJ1-1 and V is TRBV5-1; 7 bases align to TRBD1. CDR1 SGHRS and CDR2 YFSETQ come from the germline V gene. The CDR3 has 14 residues. Unmatched junction bases numbered 11, after V lost 5 bases and J lost 7 bases. The CDR3 coding sequence is TGCGCCAGCAGGCAACCAGGGGGTTACGGTGAAGCTTTCTTT. Translation gives CASRQPGGYGEAFF. Based on the CDR3 plus reference TRBV5-1 and TRBJ1-1, the full variable domain is KAGVTQTPRYLIKTRGQQVTLSCSPISGHRSVSWYQQTPGQGLQFLFEYFSETQRNKGNFPGRFSGRQFSNSRSEMNVSTLELGDSALYLCASRQPGGYGEAFFGQGTRLTVV.

This clone was picked up a small number of times. The CDR3 sequence: CASSNPVNTEAFF. DNA for the CDR3: TGTGCCAGCAGCAATCCCGTCAACACTGAAGCTTTCTTT. The chain has TRBV5-8 and TRBJ1-1; D not certain. Germline assignment: CDR1 SGHTS and CDR2 YDEGEE. Between the trimmed V and J ends, which lost 4 bases and 2 bases, there was a span of 9 bases. This CDR3 comprises 13 residues.

V usage is TRBV4-1 and J usage is TRBJ1-5; 8 nucleotides line up with TRBD1. CDR3 length: 15 residues. J lost 5 bases, V lost 2 bases, and 5 bases had no gene match. Germline V gives CDR1 MGHRA, CDR2 YSYEKL. The CDR3 here is CASSQRTGQYQPQHF. The CDR3 DNA is TGCGCCAGCAGCCAAAGGACAGGGCAGTATCAGCCCCAGCATTTT.

The V gene is TRBV19, the J gene TRBJ2-3; 12 nucleotides line up with TRBD2. The CDR3 totals 17 residues. Germline V CDR1 and CDR2: LNHDA, SQIVND (reference sequence). Unmatched junction bases numbered 2, after V lost 1 base and J lost 0 bases. CDR3: CASSIGGTSGSTDTQYF. CDR3 sequence (DNA): TGTGCCAGTAGTATAGGAGGGACTAGCGGGAGCACAGATACGCAGTATTTT.